This is a list of T cell receptor beta chains from one sample in a study of neurological immune-mediated disorders. TCRdb independently ran MiXCR on the 5' RACE reads; one entry per CDR3 protein. The sample carries tens of thousands of distinct CDR3 sequences, about 10% recorded once. The specimen sequenced was PBMCs. These TCRs come from a male donor with HTLV-1-associated myelopathy (HAM/TSP). CDR3s include the opening cysteine and the closing phenylalanine or tryptophan. Fields, in order: V gene, J gene, clone size, D gene, CDR3 protein, CDR3 DNA. A D gene is named only where the DNA matches it firmly. The size of a clone is reported for some rows only, either as once, few or many, or as a class for expanded clones.

v_gene: TRBV5-1; j_gene: TRBJ2-7; abundance: many; d_gene: -; CDR3aa: CASSLYGASEQYF; CDR3nt: TGCGCCAGCAGCTTGTACGGGGCGTCCGAGCAGTACTTC
v_gene: TRBV9; j_gene: TRBJ1-1; abundance: medium-sized; d_gene: -; CDR3aa: CASSVDPQNTEAFF; CDR3nt: TGTGCCAGCAGCGTAGACCCTCAGAACACTGAAGCTTTCTTT
v_gene: TRBV7-9; j_gene: TRBJ2-3; abundance: many; d_gene: -; CDR3aa: CASSRPLDPPTQYF; CDR3nt: TGTGCCAGCAGTAGACCCCTGGACCCACCAACGCAGTATTTT
v_gene: TRBV20-1; j_gene: TRBJ2-7; abundance: many; d_gene: -; CDR3aa: CSASAQGDWEQYF; CDR3nt: TGCAGTGCTAGCGCACAGGGAGATTGGGAGCAGTACTTC
v_gene: TRBV7-9; j_gene: TRBJ2-7; abundance: few; d_gene: -; CDR3aa: CASSFRDATYEQYF; CDR3nt: TGTGCCAGCAGCTTCAGGGATGCAACCTACGAGCAGTACTTC
v_gene: TRBV20-1; j_gene: TRBJ1-5; abundance: medium-sized; d_gene: -; CDR3aa: CSARDGRKNQPQHF; CDR3nt: TGCAGTGCTAGAGATGGGCGGAAGAATCAGCCCCAGCATTTT
v_gene: TRBV12-3/TRBV12-4; j_gene: TRBJ1-2; abundance: many; d_gene: -; CDR3aa: CASSPRTAYGYTF; CDR3nt: TGTGCCAGCAGCCCACGGACAGCCTATGGCTACACCTTC
v_gene: TRBV6-5; j_gene: TRBJ1-6; abundance: -; d_gene: -; CDR3aa: CASRAGPYNSPLHF; CDR3nt: TGTGCCAGCAGGGCAGGACCCTATAATTCACCCCTCCACTTT
v_gene: TRBV5-1; j_gene: TRBJ2-3; abundance: many; d_gene: -; CDR3aa: CASSLDSTDTQYF; CDR3nt: TGCGCCAGCAGCCTCGATAGCACAGATACGCAGTATTTT
v_gene: TRBV27; j_gene: TRBJ1-2; abundance: many; d_gene: -; CDR3aa: CASSFKTGYGYTF; CDR3nt: TGTGCCAGCAGTTTCAAGACAGGCTATGGCTACACCTTC
v_gene: TRBV20-1; j_gene: TRBJ1-1; abundance: many; d_gene: -; CDR3aa: CSARAVYEGTEAFF; CDR3nt: TGCAGTGCTAGAGCGGTTTATGAGGGCACTGAAGCTTTCTTT
v_gene: TRBV20-1; j_gene: TRBJ1-6; abundance: many; d_gene: -; CDR3aa: CSANGRNNSPLHF; CDR3nt: TGCAGTGCTAACGGACGGAATAATTCACCCCTCCACTTT
v_gene: TRBV10-3; j_gene: TRBJ2-7; abundance: few; d_gene: -; CDR3aa: CAISETWSGEQYF; CDR3nt: TGTGCCATCAGTGAAACATGGTCCGGAGAGCAGTACTTC
v_gene: TRBV20-1; j_gene: TRBJ2-5; abundance: many; d_gene: -; CDR3aa: CSASSPRDRGGETQYF; CDR3nt: TGCAGTGCTAGCTCACCCAGAGACAGGGGAGGGGAGACCCAGTACTTC
v_gene: TRBV18; j_gene: TRBJ1-1; abundance: -; d_gene: -; CDR3aa: CASSGDGTHTEAFF; CDR3nt: TGTGCCAGCTCCGGAGACGGGACCCACACTGAAGCTTTCTTT
v_gene: TRBV7-2; j_gene: TRBJ2-3; abundance: many; d_gene: -; CDR3aa: CASSLVGSDTQYF; CDR3nt: TGTGCCAGCAGCCTGGTTGGGTCAGATACGCAGTATTTT
v_gene: TRBV5-6; j_gene: TRBJ1-4; abundance: -; d_gene: TRBD1; CDR3aa: CASSWDRDEKLFF; CDR3nt: TGTGCCAGCAGTTGGGACAGAGACGAAAAACTGTTTTTT